This T cell receptor (beta chain) was documented in a study of blood T cell repertoires in COVID-19. Across the whole study: Samples of COVID-19 (acute and convalescent) were obtained from the United States, Italy and Spain.

In the authors' workflow: Amplification with reference gene primers provided the estimates of nucleated cell counts. Some clones are missing from TCRdb's copy, which holds only in-frame ones; the method was immunoSEQ multiplex PCR. The D gene and trimming were derived from the DNA, and the V and J assignments and clone size from that table. The sample consists of 150,000 to 200,000 clones, more than 85% of them appearing once. Germline V gene sequence: CDR1 SGHRS, CDR2 YFSETQ. Trimming shortened V by 0 bases and J by 6 bases, and 12 bases separated the two germline ends. This CDR3 has 14 residues. The sequencing sample was made of PBMCs or T cells enriched from blood (not recorded which). This chain joins TRBV5-1 and TRBJ1-2; D possibly corresponds to TRBD1 (5 bases). The TCR sequence derives from a woman aged 40 to 55 in a cohort exposed to, infected with or recovered from COVID-19 (not recorded which). Written as DNA, the CDR3 is TGCGCCAGCAGCTTGGACCCGGGGGGAAATGGCTACACCTTC. Translating gives CASSLDPGGNGYTF.